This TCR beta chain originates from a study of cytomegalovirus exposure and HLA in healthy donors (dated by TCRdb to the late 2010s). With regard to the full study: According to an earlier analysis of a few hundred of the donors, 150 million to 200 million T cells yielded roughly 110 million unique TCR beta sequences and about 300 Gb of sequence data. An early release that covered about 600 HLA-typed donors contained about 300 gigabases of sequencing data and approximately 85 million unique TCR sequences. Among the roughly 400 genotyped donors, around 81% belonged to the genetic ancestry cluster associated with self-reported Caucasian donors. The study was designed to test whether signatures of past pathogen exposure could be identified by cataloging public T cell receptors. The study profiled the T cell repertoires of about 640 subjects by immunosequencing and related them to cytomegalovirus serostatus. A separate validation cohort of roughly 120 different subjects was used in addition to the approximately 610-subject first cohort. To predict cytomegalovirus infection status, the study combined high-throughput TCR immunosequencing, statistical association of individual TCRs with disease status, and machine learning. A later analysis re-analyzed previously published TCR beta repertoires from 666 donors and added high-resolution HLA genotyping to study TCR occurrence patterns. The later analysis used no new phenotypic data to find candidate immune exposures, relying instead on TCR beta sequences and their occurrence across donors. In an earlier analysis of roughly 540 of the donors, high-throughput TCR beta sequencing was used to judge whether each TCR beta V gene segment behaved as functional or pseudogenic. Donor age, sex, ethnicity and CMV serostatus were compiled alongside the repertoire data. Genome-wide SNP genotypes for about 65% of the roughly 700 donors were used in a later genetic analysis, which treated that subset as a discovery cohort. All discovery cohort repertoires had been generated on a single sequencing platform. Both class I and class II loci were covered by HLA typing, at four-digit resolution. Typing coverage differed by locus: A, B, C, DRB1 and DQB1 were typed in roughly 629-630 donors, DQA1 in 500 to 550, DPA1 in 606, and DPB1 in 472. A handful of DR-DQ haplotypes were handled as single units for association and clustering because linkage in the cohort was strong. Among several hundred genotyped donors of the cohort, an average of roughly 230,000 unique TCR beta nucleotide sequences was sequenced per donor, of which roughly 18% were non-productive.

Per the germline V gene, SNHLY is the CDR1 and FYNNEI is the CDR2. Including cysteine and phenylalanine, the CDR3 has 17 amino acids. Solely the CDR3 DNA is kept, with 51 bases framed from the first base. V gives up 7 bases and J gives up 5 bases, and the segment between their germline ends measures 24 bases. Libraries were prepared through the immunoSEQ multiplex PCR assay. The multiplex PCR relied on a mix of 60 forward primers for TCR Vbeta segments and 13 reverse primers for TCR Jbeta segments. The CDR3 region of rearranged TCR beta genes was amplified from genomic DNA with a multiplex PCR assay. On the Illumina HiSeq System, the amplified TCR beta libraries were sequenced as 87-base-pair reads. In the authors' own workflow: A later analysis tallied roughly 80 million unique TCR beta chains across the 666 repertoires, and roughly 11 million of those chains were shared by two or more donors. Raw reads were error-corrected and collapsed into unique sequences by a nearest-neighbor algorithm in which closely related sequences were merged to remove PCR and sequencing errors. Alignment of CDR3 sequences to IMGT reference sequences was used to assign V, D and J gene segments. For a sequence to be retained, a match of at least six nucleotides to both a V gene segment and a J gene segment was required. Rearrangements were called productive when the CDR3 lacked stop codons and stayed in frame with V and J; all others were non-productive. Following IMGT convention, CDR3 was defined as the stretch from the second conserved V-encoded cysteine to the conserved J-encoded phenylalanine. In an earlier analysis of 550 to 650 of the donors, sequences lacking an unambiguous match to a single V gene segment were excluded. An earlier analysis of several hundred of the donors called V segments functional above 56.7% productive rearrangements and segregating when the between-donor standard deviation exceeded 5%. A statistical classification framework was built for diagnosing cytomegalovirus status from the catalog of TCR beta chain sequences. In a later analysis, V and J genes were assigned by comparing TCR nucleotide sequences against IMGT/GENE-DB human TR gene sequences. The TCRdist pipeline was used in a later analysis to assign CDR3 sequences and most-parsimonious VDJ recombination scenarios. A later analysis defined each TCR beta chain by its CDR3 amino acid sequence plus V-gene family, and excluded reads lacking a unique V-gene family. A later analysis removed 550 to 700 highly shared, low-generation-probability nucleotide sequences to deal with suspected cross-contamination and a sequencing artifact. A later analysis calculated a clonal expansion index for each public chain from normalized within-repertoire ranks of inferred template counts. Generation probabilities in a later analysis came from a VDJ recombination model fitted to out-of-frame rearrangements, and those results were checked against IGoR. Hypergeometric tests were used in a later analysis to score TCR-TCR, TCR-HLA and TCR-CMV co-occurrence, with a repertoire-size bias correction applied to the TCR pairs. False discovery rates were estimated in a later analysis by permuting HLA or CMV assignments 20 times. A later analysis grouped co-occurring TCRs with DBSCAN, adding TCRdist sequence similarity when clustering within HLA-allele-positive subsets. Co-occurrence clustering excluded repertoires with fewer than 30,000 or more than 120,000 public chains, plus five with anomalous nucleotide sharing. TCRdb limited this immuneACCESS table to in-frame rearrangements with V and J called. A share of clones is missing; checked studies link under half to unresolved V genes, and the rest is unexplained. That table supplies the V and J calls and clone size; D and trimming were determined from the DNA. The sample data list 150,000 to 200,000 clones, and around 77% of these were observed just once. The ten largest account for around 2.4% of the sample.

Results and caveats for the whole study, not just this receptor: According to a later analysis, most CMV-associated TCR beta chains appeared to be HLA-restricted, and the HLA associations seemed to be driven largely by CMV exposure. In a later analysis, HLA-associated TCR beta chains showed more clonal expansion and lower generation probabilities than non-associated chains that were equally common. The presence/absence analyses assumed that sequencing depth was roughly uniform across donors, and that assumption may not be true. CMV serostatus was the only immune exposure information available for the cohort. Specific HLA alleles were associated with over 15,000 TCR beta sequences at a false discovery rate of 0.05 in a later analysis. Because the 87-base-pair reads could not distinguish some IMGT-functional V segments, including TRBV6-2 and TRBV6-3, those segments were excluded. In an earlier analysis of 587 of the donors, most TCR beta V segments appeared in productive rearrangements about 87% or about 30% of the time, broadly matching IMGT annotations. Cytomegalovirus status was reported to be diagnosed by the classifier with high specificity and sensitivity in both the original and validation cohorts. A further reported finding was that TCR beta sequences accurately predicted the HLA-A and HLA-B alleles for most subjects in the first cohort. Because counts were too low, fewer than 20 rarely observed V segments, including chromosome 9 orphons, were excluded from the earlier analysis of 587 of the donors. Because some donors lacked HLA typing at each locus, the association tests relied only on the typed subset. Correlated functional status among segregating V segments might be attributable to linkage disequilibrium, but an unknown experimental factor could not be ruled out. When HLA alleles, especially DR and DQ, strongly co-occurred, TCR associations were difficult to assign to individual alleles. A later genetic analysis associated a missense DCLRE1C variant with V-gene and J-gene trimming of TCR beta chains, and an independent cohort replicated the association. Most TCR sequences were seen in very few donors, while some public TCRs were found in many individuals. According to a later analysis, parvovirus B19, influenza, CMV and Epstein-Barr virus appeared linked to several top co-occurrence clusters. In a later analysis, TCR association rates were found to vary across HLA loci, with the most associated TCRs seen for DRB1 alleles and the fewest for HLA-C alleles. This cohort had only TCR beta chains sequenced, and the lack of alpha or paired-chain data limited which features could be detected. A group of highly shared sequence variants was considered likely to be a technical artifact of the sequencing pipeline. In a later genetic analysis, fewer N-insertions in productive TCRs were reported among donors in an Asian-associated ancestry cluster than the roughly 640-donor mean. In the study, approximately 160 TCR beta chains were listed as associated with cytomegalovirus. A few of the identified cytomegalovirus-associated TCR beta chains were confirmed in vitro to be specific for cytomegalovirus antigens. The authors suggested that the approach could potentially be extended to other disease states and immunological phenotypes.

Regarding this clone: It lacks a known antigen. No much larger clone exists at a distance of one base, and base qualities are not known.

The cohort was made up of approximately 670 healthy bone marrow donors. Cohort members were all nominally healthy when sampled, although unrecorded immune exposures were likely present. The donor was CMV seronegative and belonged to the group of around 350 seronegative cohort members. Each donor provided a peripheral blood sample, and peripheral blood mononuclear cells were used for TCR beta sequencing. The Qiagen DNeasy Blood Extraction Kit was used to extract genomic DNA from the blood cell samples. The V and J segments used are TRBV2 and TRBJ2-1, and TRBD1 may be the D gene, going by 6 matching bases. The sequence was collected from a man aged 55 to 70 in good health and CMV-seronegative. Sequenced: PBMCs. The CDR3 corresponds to CASIPVLGQGYDNEQFF. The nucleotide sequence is TGTGCCAGCATTCCGGTACTGGGCCAGGGGTATGACAATGAGCAGTTCTTC.